The present T cell receptor (beta chain) was sequenced within a study of tumor-infiltrating lymphocytes in primary liver carcinoma. General observations from the study: Merely some 8-25% of top clones spanned all five tumor regions.

This CDR3 has 17 amino acids. Germline V gives CDR1 SGHAT, CDR2 FQDESV (reference sequence). Taking roughly 20-34 mg of unsorted bulk tissue, the authors co-extracted RNA and DNA. TCR beta cDNA was made from roughly 450 ng total RNA with a constant-region primer. Sequencing libraries for TCR beta derived from three nested multiplex PCR rounds that used slightly modified ARM-PCR. The first two PCR rounds used TRBV1-TRBV30 primers with a Cbeta primer, 9 to 10 cycles each. A single record per CDR3 protein comes from TCRdb applying MiXCR to the multiplex PCR reads. The sample has about 190,000 distinct CDR3 sequences, over 80% seen once. Notes on this clonotype: What it recognizes is unknown. A read error may produce the germline difference seen at one junction end.

This sequence was found in a man in his forties with primary liver carcinoma and hepatitis B virus infection. V gene TRBV11-1 combines with J gene TRBJ2-7; a weak D match, TRBD2 (5 bases). Sequencing input: tumor tissue from primary liver carcinoma. The CDR3 nucleotides are TGTGCCAGCAGCTTATGGCCGGCGGGTGAACGCTCCTACGACCAGTACTTC. The encoded protein is CASSLWPAGERSYDQYF.